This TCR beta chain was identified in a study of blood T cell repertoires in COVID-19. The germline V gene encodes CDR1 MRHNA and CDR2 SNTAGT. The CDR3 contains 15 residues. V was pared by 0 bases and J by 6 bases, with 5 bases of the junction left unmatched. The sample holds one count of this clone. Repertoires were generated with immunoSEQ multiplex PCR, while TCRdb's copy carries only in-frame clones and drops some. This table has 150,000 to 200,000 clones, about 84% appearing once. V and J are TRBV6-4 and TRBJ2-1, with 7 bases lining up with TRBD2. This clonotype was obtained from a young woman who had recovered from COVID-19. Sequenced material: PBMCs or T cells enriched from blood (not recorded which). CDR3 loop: CASSDSASGINEQFF. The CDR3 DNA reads TGTGCCAGCAGTGACTCTGCTAGCGGAATCAATGAGCAGTTCTTC.